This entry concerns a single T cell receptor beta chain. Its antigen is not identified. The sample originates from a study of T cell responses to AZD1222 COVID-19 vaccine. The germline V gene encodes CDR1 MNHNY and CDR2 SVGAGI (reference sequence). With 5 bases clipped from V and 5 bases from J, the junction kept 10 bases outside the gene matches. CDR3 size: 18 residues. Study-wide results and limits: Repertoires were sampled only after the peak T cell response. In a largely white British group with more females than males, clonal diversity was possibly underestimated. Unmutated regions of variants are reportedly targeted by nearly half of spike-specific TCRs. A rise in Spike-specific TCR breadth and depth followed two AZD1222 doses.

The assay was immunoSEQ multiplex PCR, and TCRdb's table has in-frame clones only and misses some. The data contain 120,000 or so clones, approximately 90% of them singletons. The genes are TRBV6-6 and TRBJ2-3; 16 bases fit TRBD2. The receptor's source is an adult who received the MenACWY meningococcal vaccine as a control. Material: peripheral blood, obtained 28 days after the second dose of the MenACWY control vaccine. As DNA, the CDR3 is TGTGCCAGCAGTCGGGGGACTAGCGGGGGGGCCCGGGAAGATACGCAGTATTTT. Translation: CASSRGTSGGAREDTQYF.